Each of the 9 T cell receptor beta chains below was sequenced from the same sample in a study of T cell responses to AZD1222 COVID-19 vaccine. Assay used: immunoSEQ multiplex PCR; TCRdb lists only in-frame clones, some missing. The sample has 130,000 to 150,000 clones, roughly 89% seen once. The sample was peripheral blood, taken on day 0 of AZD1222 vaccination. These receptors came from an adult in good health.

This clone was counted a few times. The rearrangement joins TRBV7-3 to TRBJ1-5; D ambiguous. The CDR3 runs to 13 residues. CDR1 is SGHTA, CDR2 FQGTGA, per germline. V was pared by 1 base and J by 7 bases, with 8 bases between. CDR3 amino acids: CASSLRAGQPQHF. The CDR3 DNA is TGTGCCAGCAGCTTAAGGGCGGGCCAGCCCCAGCATTTT.

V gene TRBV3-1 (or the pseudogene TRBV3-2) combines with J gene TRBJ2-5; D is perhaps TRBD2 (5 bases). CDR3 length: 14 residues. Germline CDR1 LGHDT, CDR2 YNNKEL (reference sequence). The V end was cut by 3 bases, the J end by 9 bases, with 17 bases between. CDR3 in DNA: TGTGCCAGCAGCCAGGACTTTAGCGTGAGGGCCCAGTACTTC. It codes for CASSQDFSVRAQYF.

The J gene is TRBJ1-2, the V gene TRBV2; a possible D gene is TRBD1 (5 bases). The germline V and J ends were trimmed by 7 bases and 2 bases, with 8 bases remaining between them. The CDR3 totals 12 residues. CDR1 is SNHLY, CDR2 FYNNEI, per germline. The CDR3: CASTQGNYGYTF. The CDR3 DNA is TGTGCCAGCACCCAGGGCAACTATGGCTACACCTTC.

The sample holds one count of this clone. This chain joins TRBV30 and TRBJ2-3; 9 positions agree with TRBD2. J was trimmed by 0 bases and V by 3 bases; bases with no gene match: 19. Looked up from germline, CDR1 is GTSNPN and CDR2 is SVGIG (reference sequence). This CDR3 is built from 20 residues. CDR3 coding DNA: TGTGCCTGGAGACAAACGAGCGGGAGGTGGTGGAGGGAGAGCACAGATACGCAGTATTTT. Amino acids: CAWRQTSGRWWRESTDTQYF.

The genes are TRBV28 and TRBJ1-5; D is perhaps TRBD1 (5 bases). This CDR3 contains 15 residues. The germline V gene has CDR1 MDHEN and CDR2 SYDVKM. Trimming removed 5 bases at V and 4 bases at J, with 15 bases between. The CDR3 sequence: CASSPYRRRNQPQHF. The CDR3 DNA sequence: TGTGCCAGCAGTCCATACAGGAGAAGGAATCAGCCCCAGCATTTT.

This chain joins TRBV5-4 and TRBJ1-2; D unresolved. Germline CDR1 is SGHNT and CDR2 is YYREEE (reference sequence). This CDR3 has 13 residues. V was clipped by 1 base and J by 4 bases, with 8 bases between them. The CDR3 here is CASSLRYGYGYTF. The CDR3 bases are TGTGCCAGCAGCTTGAGATACGGCTATGGCTACACCTTC.

The DNA of the CDR3 is TGTGCCTGGAGTACCCGTGACGATACGCAGTATTTT. This translates into CAWSTRDDTQYF. This chain uses TRBV30 with TRBJ2-3; D not resolved. V was trimmed by 2 bases and J by 6 bases, leaving 9 bases between them. The CDR3 length is 12 residues. Germline CDR1 reads GTSNPN; CDR2 reads SVGIG (reference sequence).

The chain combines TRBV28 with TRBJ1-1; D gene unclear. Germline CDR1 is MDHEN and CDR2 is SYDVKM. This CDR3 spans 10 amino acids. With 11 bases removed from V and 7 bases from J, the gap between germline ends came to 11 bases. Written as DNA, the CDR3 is TGTGCCTCGGGCCGGGTTGAAGCTTTCTTT. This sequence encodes CASGRVEAFF.

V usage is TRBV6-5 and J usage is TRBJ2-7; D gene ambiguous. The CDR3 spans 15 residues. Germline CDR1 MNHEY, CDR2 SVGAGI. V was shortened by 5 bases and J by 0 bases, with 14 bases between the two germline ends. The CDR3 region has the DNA TGTGCCAGCAGTCAAACGCCCACCAGCTCCTACGAGCAGTACTTC. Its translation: CASSQTPTSSYEQYF.